The 21 T cell receptor beta chains below all came from one sample that was sequenced in a study of blood T cell repertoires in COVID-19. Clones were read by immunoSEQ multiplex PCR, and TCRdb kept only the in-frame ones, dropping some. The data hold 310,000 or so clones, with around four fifths observed a single time. The sequenced material came from peripheral blood. These receptors all stem from a woman between 45 and 65 years old with acute or convalescent COVID-19.

V and J are TRBV5-4 and TRBJ1-5; D is unresolved. Deletions cut 0 bases from V and 2 bases from J, with 12 bases between. Germline V CDR1 and CDR2: SGHNT, YYREEE (reference sequence). CDR3 length equals 16 residues. Here the CDR3 DNA reads TGTGCCAGCAGCTTGGACGGGGTGACGGGCAATCAGCCCCAGCATTTT. Translated, it gives CASSLDGVTGNQPQHF.

In this sample, this clone turned up once. The V gene is TRBV28, the J gene TRBJ1-1; tentatively, D is TRBD1 (5 bases). Looked up from germline, CDR1 is MDHEN and CDR2 is SYDVKM. The CDR3 runs to 14 residues. V lost 5 bases and J lost 6, with 16 bases in between. CDR3 region: CASSLGQHRAEAFF. In DNA form, the CDR3 reads TGTGCCAGCAGTCTTGGACAACATCGCGCTGAAGCTTTCTTT.

Regarding this clone: This sample also contains other DNA sequences that code for the same CDR3. The chain joins TRBV5-1 to TRBJ2-5; the D is unclear. Germline-derived CDR1 and CDR2 are SGHRS and YFSETQ. The CDR3 consists of 13 residues. Trimming pared 0 bases from V and 2 bases from J, leaving 5 bases between. The CDR3 region is CASSLGSQETQYF. Written as DNA, the CDR3 is TGCGCCAGCAGCTTGGGCAGTCAAGAGACCCAGTACTTC.

The gene calls are TRBV5-5 and TRBJ1-1; 11 bases line up with TRBD1. V was clipped by 4 bases and J by 4 bases; unmatched bases: 6. The CDR3 sequence is 15 residues long. Per germline, CDR1 SGHKS and CDR2 YYEKEE (reference sequence). The CDR3 reads CASSRGQGGGTEAFF. CDR3 in DNA: TGTGCCAGCAGCAGGGGACAGGGGGGCGGCACTGAAGCTTTCTTT. Filled out from reference TRBV5-5 and TRBJ1-1, the complete variable domain reads DAGVTQSPTHLIKTRGQQVTLRCSPISGHKSVSWYQQVLGQGPQFIFQYYEKEERGRGNFPDRFSARQFPNYSSELNVNALLLGDSALYLCASSRGQGGGTEAFFGQGTRLTVV.

V and J are TRBV6-6 and TRBJ2-5, with 8 bases fitting TRBD1. CDR3 length: 17 amino acids. In germline, CDR1 is MNHNY, CDR2 SVGAGI (reference sequence). The junction had 16 bases not matched to a gene; V was cut back by 5 bases and J by 5 bases. The chain's CDR3 is CASSRSSKTGVGETQYF. The CDR3 nucleotides are TGTGCCAGCAGTCGATCTTCAAAGACAGGGGTGGGGGAGACCCAGTACTTC.

The sample holds one count of this clone. The rearrangement joins TRBV2 to TRBJ1-6, with D possibly being TRBD1 (5 bases). The germline V and J ends were trimmed by 6 bases and 5 bases, with 14 bases remaining between them. Germline CDR1 and CDR2: SNHLY and FYNNEI. The CDR3 runs to 15 residues. As DNA, the CDR3 is TGTGCCAGCAGGTTCACAGGTGGGGATAATTCACCCCTCCACTTT. Translating gives CASRFTGGDNSPLHF. The full variable domain, in which reference TRBV2 and TRBJ1-6 provide the parts outside the CDR3, is EPEVTQTPSHQVTQMGQEVILRCVPISNHLYFYWYRQILGQKVEFLVSFYNNEISEKSEIFDDQFSVERPDGSNFTLKIRSTKLEDSAMYFCASRFTGGDNSPLHFGNGTRLTVT.

The chain couples TRBV4-1 to TRBJ2-2; no clear D gene. CDR3 length: 16 amino acids. Germline V gene data show CDR1 as MGHRA and CDR2 as YSYEKL. V lost 0 bases and J lost 5, with 13 bases in between. The CDR3 region has the DNA TGCGCCAGCAGCCAAGATCTGTCCTTTCGTACCGGGGAGCTGTTTTTT. This sequence encodes CASSQDLSFRTGELFF.

V is TRBV6-6 and J is TRBJ1-2, with D perhaps matching TRBD1 (5 bases). The CDR3 totals 15 residues. Germline-derived CDR1 and CDR2 are MNHNY and SVGAGI (reference sequence). The V gene lost 7 bases and the J gene lost 4 bases, with 19 bases spanning the gap. The DNA for the CDR3 is TGTGCCAGCATCTTCGGAGGGGAAGACGGCTATGGCTACACCTTC. Translation gives CASIFGGEDGYGYTF.

This clone was detected a few times. V and J are TRBV11-2 and TRBJ1-2; D not resolved. The germline V gene encodes CDR1 SGHAT and CDR2 FQNNGV. There are 14 residues in the CDR3. V lost 6 bases and J lost 3, with 14 bases in between. CDR3 region: CASSPQSSYYGYTF. The CDR3 DNA reads TGTGCCAGCAGTCCACAATCCTCGTACTATGGCTACACCTTC. Together with reference TRBV11-2 and TRBJ1-2, the CDR3 gives the full variable domain: EAGVAQSPRYKIIEKRQSVAFWCNPISGHATLYWYQQILGQGPKLLIQFQNNGVVDDSQLPKDRFSAERLKGVDSTLKIQPAKLEDSAVYLCASSPQSSYYGYTFGSGTRLTVV.

This clone was counted a single time. The rearrangement joins TRBV7-3 to TRBJ2-5; 9 nucleotides align to TRBD1. The CDR3 consists of 14 residues. Germline CDR1 and CDR2: SGHTA and FQGTGA. V dropped 5 bases and J dropped 4; count of bases not matched to a gene: 5. The DNA for the CDR3 is TGTGCCAGCAGCCGACAGGGGGGATTAGAGACCCAGTACTTC. It yields the protein CASSRQGGLETQYF.

V is TRBV5-1 and J is TRBJ2-2, with TRBD2 as a possible D gene (5 bases). The V and J ends lost 0 bases and 4 bases respectively, with 10 bases between them. The CDR3 consists of 15 residues. CDR1 and CDR2 from the germline V gene are SGHRS and YFSETQ. The chain's CDR3 is CASSLGEGSTGELFF. In DNA form, the CDR3 reads TGCGCCAGCAGCTTGGGAGAGGGCAGCACCGGGGAGCTGTTTTTT.

This clone has just a few counts. CDR3 bases: TGTGCCAGCTCACCCGGACAGGGGACGAATGAGCAGTTCTTC. It is translated as CASSPGQGTNEQFF. The rearrangement links TRBV18 to TRBJ2-1; 9 bases are a match to TRBD1. The CDR3 is 14 residues long. Germline V gene sequence: CDR1 KGHSH, CDR2 LQKENI. Unmatched junction bases numbered 4, after V lost 3 bases and J lost 7 bases.

This clone has a handful of counts. This chain links TRBV6-2 or TRBV6-3 with TRBJ1-1; no definite D call. The CDR3 is 13 amino acids. V was shortened by 2 bases and J by 2 bases, with 6 bases between the two germline ends. Germline-derived CDR1 and CDR2 are MNHEY and SVGEGT. CDR3 in DNA: TGTGCCAGCAGTTACGTAACAAACACTGAAGCTTTCTTT. This translates into CASSYVTNTEAFF.

The chain carries TRBV21-1 and TRBJ2-7; the table gives TRBD1 as D, unverified against the DNA. TRBV21-1 counts as a pseudogene. This CDR3 is 15 amino acids long. CDR3 region: CASTLTGQLTYEQYV. The CDR3 DNA follows: TGTGCCAGCACCCTTACCGGACAGCTAACCTACGAGCAGTACGTC.

This chain uses TRBV5-4 with TRBJ2-2; 7 bases map to TRBD1. The CDR3 consists of 16 residues. After removal of 4 bases from V and 5 bases from J, the junction contained 11 bases not matched to a gene. Germline lookup yields CDR1 SGHNT and CDR2 YYREEE (reference sequence). The CDR3: CASSQTGVVKTGELFF. The CDR3 DNA follows: TGTGCCAGCAGCCAAACAGGGGTTGTAAAAACCGGGGAGCTGTTTTTT.

This sequence joins TRBV19 and TRBJ2-7; TRBD2 matches 8 bases. V was clipped by 5 bases and J by 2 bases; unmatched bases: 5. Per germline, CDR1 LNHDA and CDR2 SQIVND (reference sequence). There are 14 residues in the CDR3. The CDR3 loop reads CASSYLAGPYEQYF. The CDR3 nucleotides read TGTGCCAGTAGTTATCTAGCGGGCCCCTACGAGCAGTACTTC.

With respect to this clone: Other DNA sequences from this sample encode an identical CDR3 as well. This chain joins TRBV7-8 and TRBJ1-4, with D tentatively TRBD1 (5 bases). Germline CDR1 SGHVS, CDR2 FQNEAQ. V was trimmed by 2 bases and J by 5 bases, leaving 9 bases between them. The CDR3 totals 14 residues. In DNA, the CDR3 is TGTGCCAGCAGCTTAAGGGGCCCAAATGAAAAACTGTTTTTT. Protein product: CASSLRGPNEKLFF.

The chain recombines TRBV18 with TRBJ2-5; tentative D call: TRBD2 (6 bases). The germline CDR1 and CDR2 sequences are KGHSH and LQKENI. CDR3 length equals 13 residues. The V and J ends lost 3 bases and 2 bases respectively, with 7 bases between them. CDR3 amino acids: CASSPSGQETQYF. CDR3 coding DNA: TGTGCCAGCTCACCCAGCGGGCAAGAGACCCAGTACTTC.

The rearrangement uses TRBV6-5 and TRBJ1-1; 9 bases are shared with TRBD1. This CDR3 has 14 residues. Looked up from germline, CDR1 is MNHEY and CDR2 is SVGAGI. Trimming removed 5 bases from V and 4 bases from J; junction bases left unmatched: 5. This chain's CDR3 is CASSPQGAGTEAFF. Here the CDR3 DNA reads TGTGCCAGCAGTCCACAGGGGGCTGGCACTGAAGCTTTCTTT.

The chain links TRBV6-5 to TRBJ1-1; D is ambiguous. V was pared by 0 bases and J by 3 bases, with 14 bases between. The CDR3 is 16 residues long. CDR1 is MNHEY, CDR2 SVGAGI, per germline. In DNA, the CDR3 is TGTGCCAGCAGTTACTCGTATTGGACTACGGACACTGAAGCTTTCTTT. Translated, it gives CASSYSYWTTDTEAFF.

The V and J genes are TRBV7-8 and TRBJ1-1; possibly TRBD1 for D (5 bases). The CDR3 runs 14 residues. Germline CDR1 is SGHVS and CDR2 is FQNEAQ. Trimming took off 3 bases at V and 3 bases at J, with 11 bases between the two ends. The CDR3 DNA follows: TGTGCCAGCAGCTTGGCGGGGGGATACACTGAAGCTTTCTTT. Protein sequence: CASSLAGGYTEAFF. The full variable domain, its missing parts supplied by reference TRBV7-8 and TRBJ1-1, is GAGVSQSPRYKVAKRGQDVALRCDPISGHVSLFWYQQALGQGPEFLTYFQNEAQLDKSGLPSDRFFAERPEGSVSTLKIQRTQQEDSAVYLCASSLAGGYTEAFFGQGTRLTVV.